This entry is about one T cell receptor (beta chain). What it binds is unknown. This sample stems from a study of Ad26.COV2.S vaccination and SARS-CoV-2 variants. General study findings and limits: Recipients of either vaccine or placebo displayed similar breadth of non-spike TCRs. TCR breadth and depth estimates may have understated total T cell responses.

The table came from immunoSEQ multiplex PCR; TCRdb's copy has only in-frame clones and leaves some out. The sample lists about 400,000 clones, around 89% seen once, with around 1.9% in the top ten. Documented treatment: some 19 received Ad26.COV2.S at low or high dose, single or two shots; roughly 5 received placebo; per-sample allocation not given. Specimen acquisition occurred on day 63 following the initial vaccine or placebo injection. An adult of 18-55 years in Boston served as donor. Germline CDR1 and CDR2: SQVTM and ANQGSEA. V was shortened by 6 bases and J by 6 bases, with 14 bases between the two germline ends. This CDR3 is 13 amino acids long.

Sequencing used peripheral blood, obtained in a trial of Ad26.COV2.S vaccine versus placebo. This receptor was obtained from a person between 18 and 59 years old who received the Ad26.COV2.S COVID-19 vaccine or a placebo. This chain uses TRBV29-1 with TRBJ2-2; a possible D gene is TRBD2 (6 bases). The chain's CDR3 is CSVATGGAGELFF. CDR3 bases: TGCAGCGTCGCGACCGGGGGAGCCGGGGAGCTGTTTTTT.